This is a list of T cell receptor beta chains from one sample in a study of neoadjuvant anti-PD-1 for oral cavity cancer. The protocol was immunoSEQ multiplex PCR, while the TCRdb copy is restricted to in-frame clones and leaves out a portion. The repertoire holds under 7,000 clones, with around 50% as singletons. The material sequenced was tumor tissue, taken after nivolumab (anti-PD-1) treatment. The receptors were sampled from a person aged 35 to 85 with oral cavity squamous cell carcinoma. Both conserved end residues are part of each CDR3. Each record gives: V gene, CDR3 protein.

v_call: TRBV15; cdr3_aa: CATSRAGTGLETQYF
v_call: TRBV6-1; cdr3_aa: CASSGQRDTEAFF
v_call: TRBV7-7; cdr3_aa: CASSRGGTGTTGELFF
v_call: TRBV6-1; cdr3_aa: CASSDLPGSSGANVLTF
v_call: TRBV9; cdr3_aa: CASSVHRQDSGNTIYF
v_call: TRBV28; cdr3_aa: CASSLPYEQYF
v_call: TRBV5-1; cdr3_aa: CASSLTRGTASTDTQYF
v_call: TRBV5-6; cdr3_aa: CASSGIQGAGTGELFF
v_call: TRBV5-1; cdr3_aa: CASSSPGRDEQYF
v_call: TRBV7-2; cdr3_aa: CASSLYGTSGYNEQFF
v_call: TRBV29-1; cdr3_aa: CSVERWNTEAFF
v_call: TRBV6-5; cdr3_aa: CASREREVLDEQYF
v_call: TRBV7-7; cdr3_aa: CASSTKGLKETQYF
v_call: TRBV28; cdr3_aa: CASRIPGQGYEQYF
v_call: TRBV14; cdr3_aa: CASSPRGLLMNTEAFF
v_call: TRBV6-1; cdr3_aa: CASGEINSPLHF
v_call: TRBV13; cdr3_aa: CASRFRLAGFDTQYF
v_call: TRBV15; cdr3_aa: CATSTAVKAGGNQPQHF
v_call: TRBV5-4; cdr3_aa: CASSLGGLGSYEQYF
v_call: TRBV7-2; cdr3_aa: CASGIYNEQFF
v_call: TRBV5-6; cdr3_aa: CASSPGHQETQYF
v_call: TRBV28; cdr3_aa: CASSAPAQAYEQYF
v_call: TRBV5-4; cdr3_aa: CASSLGQGANYGYTF
v_call: TRBV19; cdr3_aa: CASSIGGDREYNEQFF
v_call: TRBV27; cdr3_aa: CASSFLFRVRGLHF
v_call: TRBV5-6; cdr3_aa: CASSSYRGYNSPLHF
v_call: TRBV27; cdr3_aa: CASRGASSYNEQFF
v_call: TRBV6-1; cdr3_aa: CASSEAPIGASNQPQHF
v_call: TRBV15; cdr3_aa: CATSRDLGFVDGYTF
v_call: TRBV9; cdr3_aa: CASSVGGWAARETQYF
v_call: TRBV5-5; cdr3_aa: CASSLEQMNTEAFF
v_call: TRBV15; cdr3_aa: CATSRGRERNTEAFF
v_call: TRBV6-6; cdr3_aa: CASGAGGSGNQPQHF